This note documents a single TCR beta chain sequence. The antigen is not known. It was with 60 Vbeta and 13 Jbeta primers that the PCR ran. The table came from immunoSEQ multiplex PCR; TCRdb's copy has only in-frame clones and leaves some out. The data show about 180,000 clones, with about 79% seen just once and under 1.5% held by the top ten. Germline V CDR1 and CDR2: LNHDA, SQIVND (reference sequence). Trimming stripped 1 base from V and 2 bases from J, with 14 bases between. This CDR3 region has 16 residues. The data were taken from a study of cytomegalovirus exposure and HLA in healthy donors. Study in general: From HLA-typed donors, an early data release held 70 million to 100 million unique TCRs.

Findings and caveats of the study: Because they were indistinguishable, some V segments, including TRBV6-2 and TRBV6-3, were excluded. Three chains linked to CMV were shown in vitro to be specific for CMV antigens. It was reported that TCR beta sequences correctly inferred the HLA-A and HLA-B alleles for most subjects.

This chain joins TRBV19 and TRBJ1-2; D ambiguous. The receptor was derived from a girl aged 2-10 years in good health and CMV-seropositive. Sequencing was performed on PBMCs. The CDR3 protein is CASSIVRRGENYGYTF. CDR3 sequence (DNA): TGTGCCAGTAGTATAGTACGTCGCGGGGAAAACTATGGCTACACCTTC.